These T cell receptor beta chains were read from a single sample in a study of blood T cell repertoires in COVID-19. Using immunoSEQ multiplex PCR, the repertoire was profiled, and TCRdb retains in-frame clones only, with some absent. The profile shows about 76,000 clones, approximately 86% of them singletons. Sequencing used peripheral blood. The receptors were gathered from a human donor in a cohort sampled during active COVID-19. The CDR3 runs from the conserved cysteine through the conserved F or W. Fields, in order: J gene, V gene, CDR3 protein.

J: TRBJ2-1
V: TRBV6-6
CDR3: CASIKGGRSYNEQFF

J: TRBJ2-1
V: TRBV6-2/TRBV6-3
CDR3: CASSLRPTLIAGGSYNEQFF

J: TRBJ2-7
V: TRBV19
CDR3: CASSGQVKSYEQYF

J: TRBJ2-3
V: TRBV5-8
CDR3: CASSWALGLAGFTQYF

J: TRBJ1-1
V: TRBV6-5
CDR3: CASRKEGDTEAFF

J: TRBJ2-2
V: TRBV6-2/TRBV6-3
CDR3: CASSLNRVTGELFF

J: TRBJ2-1
V: TRBV6-5
CDR3: CASNGGLGAYNEQFF

J: TRBJ1-2
V: TRBV5-1
CDR3: CASSLDANYGYTF

J: TRBJ1-1
V: TRBV14
CDR3: CASRPRGRGTEAFF

J: TRBJ2-7
V: TRBV11-3
CDR3: CASTSRGRARDEQYF

J: TRBJ2-7
V: TRBV5-4
CDR3: CASSLTGSLGEQYF

J: TRBJ1-4
V: TRBV5-1
CDR3: CASSSGQGSEKLFF

J: TRBJ1-3
V: TRBV18
CDR3: CASSPPGPNTIYF

J: TRBJ1-2
V: TRBV5-4
CDR3: CASSRQGVEYGYTF

J: TRBJ2-1
V: TRBV3-1/TRBV3-2
CDR3: CASSQDLGRAYNEQFF

J: TRBJ1-1
V: TRBV16
CDR3: CASSRGVMNTEAFF

J: TRBJ2-3
V: TRBV11-3
CDR3: CASSARTSGGARDTQYF

J: TRBJ1-2
V: TRBV6-5
CDR3: CASSFHGTGDLGGYTF

J: TRBJ1-1
V: TRBV10-3
CDR3: CATDRGGTEAFF

J: TRBJ2-6
V: TRBV5-4
CDR3: CASSLEGLDSGANVLTF

J: TRBJ2-3
V: TRBV7-3
CDR3: CASSPGGHDTQYF

J: TRBJ1-2
V: TRBV5-1
CDR3: CASSAGTTFNYGYTF

J: TRBJ2-1
V: TRBV7-2
CDR3: CASSPRWSSYNEQFF

J: TRBJ2-7
V: TRBV7-4
CDR3: CANPTGDYEQYF

J: TRBJ2-4
V: TRBV9
CDR3: CASSVLDSSFGKNIQYF

J: TRBJ2-1
V: TRBV7-3
CDR3: CASSFDRQFYNEQFF

J: TRBJ1-1
V: TRBV5-6
CDR3: CASSFSFYGVNTEAFF

J: TRBJ1-4
V: TRBV18
CDR3: CASSPRDRLNEKLFF

J: TRBJ2-7
V: TRBV11-3
CDR3: CASSLGTDSSYEQYF

J: TRBJ2-7
V: TRBV27
CDR3: CASSCPGLTYEQYF

J: TRBJ2-5
V: TRBV2
CDR3: CASNLRETQYF

J: TRBJ2-3
V: TRBV19
CDR3: CASREGRVIADTQYF

J: TRBJ1-6
V: TRBV6-6
CDR3: CASSYPEANSPLHF

J: TRBJ2-2
V: TRBV7-2
CDR3: CATSDRDLGGELFF

J: TRBJ2-3
V: TRBV5-1
CDR3: CASSPGQNRDTQYF

J: TRBJ2-3
V: TRBV2
CDR3: CASSEEASGVKTDTQYF

J: TRBJ2-5
V: TRBV30
CDR3: CAWSAQGLGETQYF

J: TRBJ2-7
V: TRBV4-3
CDR3: CASSQEGSGTYEQYF

J: TRBJ2-7
V: TRBV6-2/TRBV6-3
CDR3: CASSYPGQGLNYEQYF

J: TRBJ2-3
V: TRBV12-5
CDR3: CASARGGYSTDTQYF

J: TRBJ1-2
V: TRBV19
CDR3: CASKDTGSANYGYTF

J: TRBJ1-1
V: TRBV29-1
CDR3: CSVEVPGPKNTEAFF

J: TRBJ2-7
V: TRBV6-5
CDR3: CASSYYIGDEQYF

J: TRBJ2-1
V: TRBV5-1
CDR3: CASSRESSYNEQFF

J: TRBJ2-5
V: TRBV4-3
CDR3: CASSQEGRATETQYF

J: TRBJ2-3
V: TRBV5-1
CDR3: CASSARQSSIGDTQYF

J: TRBJ2-5
V: TRBV7-9
CDR3: CASSFSDRDSETQYF

J: TRBJ1-1
V: TRBV6-6
CDR3: CASTKRVDTEAFF

J: TRBJ2-1
V: TRBV19
CDR3: CASSIGRDRRTYNEQFF

J: TRBJ1-1
V: TRBV6-2/TRBV6-3
CDR3: CASSLFYTEAFF

J: TRBJ2-3
V: TRBV5-4
CDR3: CASSSGGSSTDTQYF

J: TRBJ2-3
V: TRBV7-2
CDR3: CASSVLGLAGGRTDTQYF

J: TRBJ2-7
V: TRBV24-1
CDR3: CATTGQGRYEQYF

J: TRBJ1-6
V: TRBV15
CDR3: CATSTQTGSSSPLHF

J: TRBJ2-3
V: TRBV3-1/TRBV3-2
CDR3: CASSRLVSTDTQYF

J: TRBJ1-2
V: TRBV27
CDR3: CASSLYGVGNYGYTF

J: TRBJ1-2
V: TRBV6-6
CDR3: CASSFRQGALGGYTF

J: TRBJ1-3
V: TRBV3-1/TRBV3-2
CDR3: CASSQLSLGGNTIYF

J: TRBJ2-1
V: TRBV3-1/TRBV3-2
CDR3: CASSLRDRGNNEQFF

J: TRBJ2-3
V: TRBV6-5
CDR3: CASNVQGSDTQYF